This TCR beta chain derives from a study of shared clonotypes between healthy human individuals. Whole-study findings and limits: Sequencing depth was predicted to influence how clonotypes are shared among donors.

This clone was observed a single time. The antigen remains unidentified. In the source study's methods: ImmunoSEQ output lacked quality scores and full-length reads, limiting matched filtering. Libraries were prepared by immunoSEQ multiplex PCR; TCRdb keeps only in-frame clonotypes and omits some of them. That table supplies the V and J calls and clone size; D and trimming were determined from the DNA. This sample carries about 800,000 clones, roughly 96% of them seen once, and the ten largest clones take around 0.21%. Cells designated naive CD8 were CD45RO-negative and were positively selected for CCR7, with terminally differentiated effector memory CD45RA+ cells excluded. The CDR3 extends over 18 amino acids. Germline loops: CDR1 SGHRS, CDR2 YFSETQ. Losses at the gene ends were 0 bases for V and 3 bases for J; bases not matched to a gene: 13.

Material: naive CD8+ T cells sorted from blood. This sequence was found in a man aged 25 to 40 in good health. V and J are TRBV5-1 and TRBJ2-7; TRBD1 aligns across 9 bases. CDR3 nucleotide sequence: TGCGCCAGCAGCTTGGTTGGGACAGGGACCTACGACTTCTACGAGCAGTACTTC. This translates into CASSLVGTGTYDFYEQYF.